The text below deals with one TCR beta chain. Antigen unknown. The CDR3 is 15 residues long. The ends lost 3 bases at V and 6 bases at J; junction bases unmatched: 10. Germline V CDR1 and CDR2: SGHRS, YFSETQ. The entry originates in a study of OX40 agonist ivuxolimab in advanced cancers. General observations from the study: Clonal expansion from baseline to week 6 occurred in both CD4+ and CD8+ T cells.

The assay was immunoSEQ multiplex PCR, and TCRdb's table has in-frame clones only and misses some. The table shows some 25,000 clones, with 80% to 85% occurring only once. J is TRBJ2-7 and V is TRBV5-1; 9 nucleotides agree with TRBD1. The sequence was obtained from an adult with an advanced solid tumor such as melanoma, head and neck, liver or kidney cancer. The sample was CD4+ or CD8+ T cells sorted from blood, taken in a trial of the OX40 agonist ivuxolimab. The CDR3 loop is CASSSGTGLNSEQYF. The CDR3 nucleotides read TGCGCCAGCAGCTCCGGGACAGGGCTTAATTCCGAGCAGTACTTC.